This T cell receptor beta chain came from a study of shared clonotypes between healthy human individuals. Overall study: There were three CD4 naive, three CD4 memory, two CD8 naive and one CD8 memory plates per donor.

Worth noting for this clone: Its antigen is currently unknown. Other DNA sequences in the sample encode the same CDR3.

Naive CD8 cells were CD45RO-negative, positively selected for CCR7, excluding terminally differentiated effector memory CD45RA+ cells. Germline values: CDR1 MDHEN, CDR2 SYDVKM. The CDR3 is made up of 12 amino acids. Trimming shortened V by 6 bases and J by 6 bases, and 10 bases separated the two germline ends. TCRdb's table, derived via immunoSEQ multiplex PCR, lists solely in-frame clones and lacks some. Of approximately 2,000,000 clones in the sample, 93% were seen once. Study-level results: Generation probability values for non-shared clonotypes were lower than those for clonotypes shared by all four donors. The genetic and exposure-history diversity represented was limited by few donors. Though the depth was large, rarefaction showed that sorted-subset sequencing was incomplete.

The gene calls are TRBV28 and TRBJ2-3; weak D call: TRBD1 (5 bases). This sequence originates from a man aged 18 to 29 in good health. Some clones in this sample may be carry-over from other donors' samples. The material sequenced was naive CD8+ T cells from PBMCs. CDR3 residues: CASSPGPDTQYF. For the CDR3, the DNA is TGTGCCAGCAGCCCAGGGCCGGATACGCAGTATTTT.